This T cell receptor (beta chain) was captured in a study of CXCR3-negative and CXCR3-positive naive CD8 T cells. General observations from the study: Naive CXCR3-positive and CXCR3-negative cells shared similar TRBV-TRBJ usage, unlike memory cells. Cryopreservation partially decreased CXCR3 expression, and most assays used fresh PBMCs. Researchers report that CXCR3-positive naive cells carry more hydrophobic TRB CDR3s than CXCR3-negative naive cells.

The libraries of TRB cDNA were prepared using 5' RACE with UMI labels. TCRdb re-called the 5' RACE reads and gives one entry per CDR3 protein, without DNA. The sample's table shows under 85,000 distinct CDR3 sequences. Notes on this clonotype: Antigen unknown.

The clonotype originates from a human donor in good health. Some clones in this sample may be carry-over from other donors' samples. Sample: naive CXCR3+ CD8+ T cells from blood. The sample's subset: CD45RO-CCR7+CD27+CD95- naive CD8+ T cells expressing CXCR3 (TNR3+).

CDR3 in amino acids: CASSQQLDGTEAFF. The chain employs TRBV4-2 and TRBJ1-1. CDR3 length: 14 amino acids. Per germline, CDR1 LGHNA and CDR2 YNFKEQ.